This T cell receptor (beta chain) was captured by sequencing in a study of cytomegalovirus exposure and HLA in healthy donors. The PCR was carried out with 60 Vbeta primers and 13 Jbeta primers. TCRdb's copy holds only in-frame clones and misses some; the assay was immunoSEQ multiplex PCR. Among about 100,000 clones, 60% to 75% were seen once, and the ten largest hold 7.8%. Trimming at V came to 4 bases and at J to 5 bases, leaving 7 bases not matched to a gene. The CDR3 has 16 amino acids. Germline-derived CDR1 and CDR2 are SGHRS and YFSETQ. The sample consisted of PBMCs. This TCR derives from a man aged 30 to 45 in good health and CMV-seronegative. V and J are TRBV5-1 and TRBJ2-2; the match to TRBD1 covers 11 bases. The CDR3 region has the DNA TGCGCCAGCAGCCCCCGGACAGGGGGCGGGACCGGGGAGCTGTTTTTT. Residues: CASSPRTGGGTGELFF. The whole variable domain, filled in from reference TRBV5-1 and TRBJ2-2, reads KAGVTQTPRYLIKTRGQQVTLSCSPISGHRSVSWYQQTPGQGLQFLFEYFSETQRNKGNFPGRFSGRQFSNSRSEMNVSTLELGDSALYLCASSPRTGGGTGELFFGEGSRLTVL.